The source of this T cell receptor beta chain is a study of vaccination and CD4 T cells after COVID-19. CD4+ T cells that had been cultured provided DNA sequenced with the Oncomine TCR Beta short-read assay. TCRdb fed the PCR reads into MiXCR, producing one record per CDR3 protein. The sample holds 6,000 to 9,000 distinct CDR3 sequences, less than 30% seen once. The treatment is: approximately 9-day PBMC culture with coronavirus spike peptide pools or control peptides (ViraFEST assay). Antigen-specific T cell expansion with peptide pools preceded TCR sequencing in the ViraFEST approach. In regard to this clonotype: Antigen specificity is unknown.

Germline CDR1 and CDR2: SGHTA and FQGNSA. This CDR3 has 14 amino acids. V lost 8 bases, J lost 4 bases, and 15 bases lay in between. This TCR came from a human donor who had recovered from COVID-19. Specimen: CD4+ T cells from blood, cultured in vitro, collected after SARS-CoV-2 vaccination. This chain connects TRBV7-2 to TRBJ2-1; D not certain. CDR3 sequence reads: CASRPFRGYNEQFF. CDR3 sequence (DNA): TGTGCCAGCCGCCCCTTCCGAGGTTACAATGAGCAGTTCTTC.